This TCR beta chain was captured by sequencing in a study of cytomegalovirus exposure and HLA in healthy donors. Study-wide points: Altogether, some 160 TCR beta chains were recorded as cytomegalovirus-associated. Prior analysis indicated that the majority of TCR beta V segments exhibited productivity approximately 90% or approximately 30% of the time.

The PCR was carried out with 60 Vbeta primers and 13 Jbeta primers. Assay: immunoSEQ multiplex PCR; the TCRdb copy retains only in-frame clones and omits some. The data show 30,000 to 40,000 clones, with over 60% seen just once and under 8% held by the top ten. As regards this clone: Its cognate antigen is unknown.

Trimming removed 0 bases from V and 3 bases from J, with 6 bases in between. The CDR3 is 13 residues long. CDR1 is MNHEY and CDR2 is SMNVEV in the germline V gene (reference sequence). The sequence was collected from a man aged 25-40 years in good health and CMV-seronegative. The sequencing sample was made of PBMCs. The V and J genes are TRBV27 and TRBJ2-7; D gene unclear. CDR3 residues: CASSLSFSYEQYF. The CDR3 nucleotides are TGTGCCAGCAGTTTATCGTTCAGCTACGAGCAGTACTTC.